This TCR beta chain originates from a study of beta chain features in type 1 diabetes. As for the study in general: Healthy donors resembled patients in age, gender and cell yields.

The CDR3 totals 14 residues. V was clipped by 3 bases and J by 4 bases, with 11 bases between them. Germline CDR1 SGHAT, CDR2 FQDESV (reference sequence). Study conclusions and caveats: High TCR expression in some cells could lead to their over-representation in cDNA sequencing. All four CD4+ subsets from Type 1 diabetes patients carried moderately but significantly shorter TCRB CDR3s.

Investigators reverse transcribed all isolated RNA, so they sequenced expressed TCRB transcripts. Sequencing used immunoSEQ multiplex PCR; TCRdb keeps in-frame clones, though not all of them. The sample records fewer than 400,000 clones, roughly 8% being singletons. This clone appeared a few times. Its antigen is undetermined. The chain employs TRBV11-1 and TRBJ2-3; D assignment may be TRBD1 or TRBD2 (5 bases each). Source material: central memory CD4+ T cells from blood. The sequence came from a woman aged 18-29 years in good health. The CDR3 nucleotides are TGTGCCAGCAGCTTTTTCCAGGGACCAGATACGCAGTATTTT. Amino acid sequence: CASSFFQGPDTQYF.